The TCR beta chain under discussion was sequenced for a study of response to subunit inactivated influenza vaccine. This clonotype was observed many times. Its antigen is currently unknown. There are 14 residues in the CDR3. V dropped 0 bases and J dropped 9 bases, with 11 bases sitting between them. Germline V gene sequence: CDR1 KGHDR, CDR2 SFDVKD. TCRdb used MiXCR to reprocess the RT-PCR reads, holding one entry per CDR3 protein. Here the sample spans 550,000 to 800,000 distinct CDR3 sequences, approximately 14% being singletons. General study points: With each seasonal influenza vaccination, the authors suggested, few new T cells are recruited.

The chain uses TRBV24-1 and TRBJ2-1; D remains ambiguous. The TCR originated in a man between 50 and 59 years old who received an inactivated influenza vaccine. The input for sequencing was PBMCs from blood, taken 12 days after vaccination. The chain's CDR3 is CATSDLWGSREQFF. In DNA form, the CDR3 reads TGTGCCACCAGTGATTTGTGGGGATCCCGTGAGCAGTTCTTC.